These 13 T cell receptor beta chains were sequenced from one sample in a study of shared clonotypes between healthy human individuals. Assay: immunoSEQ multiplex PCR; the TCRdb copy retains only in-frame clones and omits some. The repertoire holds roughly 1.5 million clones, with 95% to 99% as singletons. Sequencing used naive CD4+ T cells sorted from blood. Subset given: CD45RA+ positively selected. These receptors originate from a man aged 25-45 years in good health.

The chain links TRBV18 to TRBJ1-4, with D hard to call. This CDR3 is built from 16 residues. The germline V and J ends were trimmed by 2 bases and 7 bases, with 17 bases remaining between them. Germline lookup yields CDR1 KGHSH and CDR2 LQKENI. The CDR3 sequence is CASSPKRRQVGEKLFF. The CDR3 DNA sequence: TGTGCCAGCTCACCAAAACGTCGGCAGGTCGGTGAAAAACTGTTTTTT. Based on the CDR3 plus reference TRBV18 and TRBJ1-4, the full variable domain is NAGVMQNPRHLVRRRGQEARLRCSPMKGHSHVYWYRQLPEEGLKFMVYLQKENIIDESGMPKERFSAEFPKEGPSILRIQQVVRGDSAAYFCASSPKRRQVGEKLFFGSGTQLSVL.

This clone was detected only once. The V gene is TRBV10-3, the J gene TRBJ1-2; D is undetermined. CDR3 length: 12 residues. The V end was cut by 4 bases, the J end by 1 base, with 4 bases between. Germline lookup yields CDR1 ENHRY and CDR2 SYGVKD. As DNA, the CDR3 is TGTGCCATCAGTGGCGATAACTATGGCTACACCTTC. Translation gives CAISGDNYGYTF.

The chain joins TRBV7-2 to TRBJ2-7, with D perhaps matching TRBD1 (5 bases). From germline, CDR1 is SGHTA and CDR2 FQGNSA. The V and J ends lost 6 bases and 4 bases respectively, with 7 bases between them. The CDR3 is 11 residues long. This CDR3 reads CASRSGYEQYF. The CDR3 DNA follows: TGTGCCAGCAGATCAGGGTACGAGCAGTACTTC.

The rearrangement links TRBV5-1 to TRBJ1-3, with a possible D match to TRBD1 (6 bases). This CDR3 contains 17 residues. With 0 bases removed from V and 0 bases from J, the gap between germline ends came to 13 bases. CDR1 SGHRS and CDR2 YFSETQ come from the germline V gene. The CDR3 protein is CASSLDSDSLSGNTIYF. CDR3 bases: TGCGCCAGCAGCTTGGACTCGGACAGTCTCTCTGGAAACACCATATATTTT.

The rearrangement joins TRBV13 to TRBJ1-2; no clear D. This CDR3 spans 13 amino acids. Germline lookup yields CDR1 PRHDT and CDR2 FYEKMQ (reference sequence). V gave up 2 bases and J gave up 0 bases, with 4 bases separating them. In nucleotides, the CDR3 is TGTGCCAGCAGCTTATCAACTAACTATGGCTACACCTTC. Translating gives CASSLSTNYGYTF.

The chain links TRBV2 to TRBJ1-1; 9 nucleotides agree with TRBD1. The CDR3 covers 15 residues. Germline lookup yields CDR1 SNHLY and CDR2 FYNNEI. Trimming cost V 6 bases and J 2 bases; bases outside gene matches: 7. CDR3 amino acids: CASSGPGQGNTEAFF. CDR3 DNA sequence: TGTGCCAGCAGCGGCCCGGGACAGGGAAACACTGAAGCTTTCTTT.

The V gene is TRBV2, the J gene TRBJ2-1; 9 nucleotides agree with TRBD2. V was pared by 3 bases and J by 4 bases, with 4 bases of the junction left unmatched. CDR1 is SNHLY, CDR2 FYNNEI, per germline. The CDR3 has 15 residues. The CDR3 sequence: CASSDRRGGYNEQFF. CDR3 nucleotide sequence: TGTGCCAGCAGTGACAGGCGGGGGGGGTACAATGAGCAGTTCTTC.

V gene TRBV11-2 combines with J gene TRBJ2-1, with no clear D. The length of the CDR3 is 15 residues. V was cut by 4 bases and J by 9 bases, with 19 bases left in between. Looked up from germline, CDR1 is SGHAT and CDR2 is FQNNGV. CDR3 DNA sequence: TGTGCCAGCAGCTCAACCTGGGGTACTTTTGGTGAGCAGTTCTTC. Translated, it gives CASSSTWGTFGEQFF.

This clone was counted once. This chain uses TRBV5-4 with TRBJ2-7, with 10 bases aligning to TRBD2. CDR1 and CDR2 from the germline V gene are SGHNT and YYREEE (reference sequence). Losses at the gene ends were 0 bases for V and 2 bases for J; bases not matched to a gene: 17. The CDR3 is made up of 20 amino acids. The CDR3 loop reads CASSLGGLAGGPDRTYEQYF. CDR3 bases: TGTGCCAGCAGCTTGGGGGGTTTAGCGGGAGGACCGGACCGAACCTACGAGCAGTACTTC.

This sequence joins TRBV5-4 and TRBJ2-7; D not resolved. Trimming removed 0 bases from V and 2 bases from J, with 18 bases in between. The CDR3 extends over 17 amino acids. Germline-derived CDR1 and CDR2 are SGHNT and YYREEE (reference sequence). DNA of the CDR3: TGTGCCAGCAGCTTGGGCCGCTCCTCCGGTTCGCCCTACGAGCAGTACTTC. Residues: CASSLGRSSGSPYEQYF. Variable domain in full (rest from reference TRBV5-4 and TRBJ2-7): ETGVTQSPTHLIKTRGQQVTLRCSSQSGHNTVSWYQQALGQGPQFIFQYYREEENGRGNFPPRFSGLQFPNYSSELNVNALELDDSALYLCASSLGRSSGSPYEQYFGPGTRLTVT.

Written as DNA, the CDR3 is TGTGCCATCAGTGAGTTGCAGGGGGTCGGGGCCAACGTCCTGACTTTC. Translation: CAISELQGVGANVLTF. J is TRBJ2-6 and V is TRBV10-3; 7 bases agree with TRBD1. The CDR3 consists of 16 residues. The junction had 4 bases not matched to a gene; V was cut back by 1 base and J by 4 bases. Per germline, CDR1 ENHRY and CDR2 SYGVKD.

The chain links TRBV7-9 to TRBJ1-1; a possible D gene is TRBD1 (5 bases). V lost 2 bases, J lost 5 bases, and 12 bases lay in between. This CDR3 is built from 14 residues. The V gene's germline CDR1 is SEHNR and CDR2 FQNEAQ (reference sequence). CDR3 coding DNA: TGTGCCAGCAGCTTAAACTCGCCAGGGACTGAAGCTTTCTTT. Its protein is CASSLNSPGTEAFF.

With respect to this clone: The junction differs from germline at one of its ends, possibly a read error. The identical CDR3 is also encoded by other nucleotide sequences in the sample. The CDR3: CASTLGGATYEQYF. The DNA for the CDR3 is TGTGCCAGCACTTTAGGGGGAGCCACCTACGAGCAGTACTTC. This chain uses TRBV28 with TRBJ2-7; the D gene is possibly TRBD1 (6 bases). CDR1 is MDHEN, CDR2 SYDVKM, per germline. The CDR3 has 14 amino acids.